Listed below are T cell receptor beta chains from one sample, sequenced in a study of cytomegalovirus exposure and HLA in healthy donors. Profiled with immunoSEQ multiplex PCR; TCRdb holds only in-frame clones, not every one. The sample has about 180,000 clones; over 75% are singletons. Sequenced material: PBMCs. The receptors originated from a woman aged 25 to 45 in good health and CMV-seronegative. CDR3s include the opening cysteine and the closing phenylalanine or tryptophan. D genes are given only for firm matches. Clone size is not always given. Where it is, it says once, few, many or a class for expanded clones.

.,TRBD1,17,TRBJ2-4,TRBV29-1,CSVEVLNRGGSKNIQYF,TGCAGCGTTGAAGTTTTAAACAGGGGTGGGAGCAAAAACATTCAGTACTTC
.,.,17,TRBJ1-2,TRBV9,CASSVVTGIDGDYGYTF,TGTGCCAGCAGCGTAGTTACAGGGATCGATGGTGACTATGGCTACACCTTC
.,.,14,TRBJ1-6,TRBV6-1,CASSPRSYNSPLHF,TGTGCCAGCAGCCCTCGCTCCTATAATTCACCCCTCCACTTT
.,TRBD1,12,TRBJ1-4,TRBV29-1,CSVRTGNEKLFF,TGCAGCGTGCGGACAGGGAATGAAAAACTGTTTTTT
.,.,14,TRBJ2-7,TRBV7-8,CASRQASSSYEQYF,TGTGCCAGCCGACAGGCCTCCAGCTCCTACGAGCAGTACTTC
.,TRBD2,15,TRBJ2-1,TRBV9,CASRGAGGAANEQFF,TGTGCCAGCAGGGGGGCCGGGGGGGCCGCCAATGAGCAGTTCTTC
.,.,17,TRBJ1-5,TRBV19,CASSSLLRSISNQPQHF,TGTGCCAGTAGTTCCCTTTTACGGTCGATTAGCAATCAGCCCCAGCATTTT
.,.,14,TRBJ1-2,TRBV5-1,CASSLAQVEYGYTF,TGCGCCAGCAGCTTGGCCCAAGTCGAGTATGGCTACACCTTC
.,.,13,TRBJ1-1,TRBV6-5,CASSYPEGTEAFF,TGTGCCAGCAGTTACCCCGAGGGAACTGAAGCTTTCTTT
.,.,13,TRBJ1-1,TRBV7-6,CASSWGPAREAFF,TGTGCCAGCAGCTGGGGGCCCGCACGTGAAGCTTTCTTT
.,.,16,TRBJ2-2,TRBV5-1,CASSTVGGPLAGELFF,TGCGCCAGCAGCACTGTGGGGGGTCCCCTAGCCGGGGAGCTGTTTTTT
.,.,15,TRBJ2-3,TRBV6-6,CASSRDPRGRNTQYF,TGTGCCAGCAGCAGGGACCCCAGGGGAAGAAATACGCAGTATTTT
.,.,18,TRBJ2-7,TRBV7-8,CASIPPTPPIKSSYEQYF,TGTGCCAGCATACCTCCGACACCCCCGATTAAAAGCTCCTACGAGCAGTACTTC
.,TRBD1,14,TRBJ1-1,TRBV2,CASRDRGVNTEAFF,TGTGCCAGCAGGGACAGGGGCGTAAACACTGAAGCTTTCTTT
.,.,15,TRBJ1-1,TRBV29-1,CSVAPGWGMNTEAFF,TGCAGCGTTGCCCCAGGGTGGGGCATGAACACTGAAGCTTTCTTT
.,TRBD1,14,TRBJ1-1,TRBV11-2,CASSSQGGGTEAFF,TGTGCCAGCAGCTCGCAGGGGGGCGGAACTGAAGCTTTCTTT
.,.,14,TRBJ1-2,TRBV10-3,CAISESAANYGYTF,TGTGCCATCAGTGAGTCCGCAGCTAACTATGGCTACACCTTC
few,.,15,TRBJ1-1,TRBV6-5,CASSPNSGLGTEAFF,TGTGCCAGCAGTCCCAATTCAGGGTTGGGTACTGAAGCTTTCTTT
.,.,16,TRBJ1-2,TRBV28,CASSSLAPGGGYGYTF,TGTGCCAGCAGCTCCCTGGCCCCGGGGGGGGGCTATGGCTACACCTTC
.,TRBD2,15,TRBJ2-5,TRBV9,CASSVAAGGVMTQYF,TGTGCCAGCAGCGTAGCAGCGGGGGGGGTGATGACCCAGTACTTC
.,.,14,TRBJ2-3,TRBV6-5,CASSYGPNTDTQYF,TGTGCCAGCAGTTACGGCCCAAACACAGATACGCAGTATTTT
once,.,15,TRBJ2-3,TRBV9,CASSLSTESTDTQYF,TGTGCCAGCAGCCTCTCTACCGAGAGCACAGATACGCAGTATTTT
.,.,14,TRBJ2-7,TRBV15,CATSRDRLWEEQYF,TGTGCCACCAGCAGAGATCGGCTATGGGAGGAGCAGTACTTC
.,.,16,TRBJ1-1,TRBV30,CAWSSWGGGTNTEAFF,TGTGCCTGGAGTTCGTGGGGAGGGGGGACGAACACTGAAGCTTTCTTT
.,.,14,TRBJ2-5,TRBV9,CASSVQGAQETQYF,TGTGCCAGCAGCGTACAAGGGGCACAAGAGACCCAGTACTTC
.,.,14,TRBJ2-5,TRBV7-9,CASRPGGGGETQYF,TGTGCCAGCCGCCCCGGAGGGGGGGGAGAGACCCAGTACTTC
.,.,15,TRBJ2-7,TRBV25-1,CASSDRPFGQTKQYF,TGTGCCAGCAGTGATCGGCCCTTTGGACAGACAAAGCAGTACTTC
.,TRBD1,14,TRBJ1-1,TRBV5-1,CASSLTGEHTEAFF,TGCGCCAGCAGCTTGACAGGGGAACACACTGAAGCTTTCTTT
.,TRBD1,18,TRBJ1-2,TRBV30,CAWSVLGPGGGLGYGYTF,TGTGCCTGGAGTGTACTAGGGCCAGGGGGTGGTCTTGGCTATGGCTACACCTTC
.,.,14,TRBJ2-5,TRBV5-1,CASSLELGGETQYF,TGCGCCAGCAGCTTGGAGCTCGGGGGAGAGACCCAGTACTTC
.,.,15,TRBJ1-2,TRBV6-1,CASSVGDGGGYGYTF,TGTGCCAGCAGTGTGGGAGACGGCGGGGGCTATGGCTACACCTTC
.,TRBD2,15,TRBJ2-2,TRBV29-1,CSALTGGGNTGELFF,TGCAGCGCCCTTACGGGGGGGGGAAACACCGGGGAGCTGTTTTTT
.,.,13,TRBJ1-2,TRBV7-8,CASSRTQRGGYTF,TGTGCCAGCAGCCGGACTCAGCGCGGTGGCTACACCTTC
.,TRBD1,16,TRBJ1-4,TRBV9,CASSVGVGQGSEKLFF,TGTGCCAGCAGCGTAGGGGTGGGACAGGGGAGTGAAAAACTGTTTTTT
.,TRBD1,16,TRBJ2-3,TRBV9,CASSPQGVARTDTQYF,TGTGCCAGCAGCCCCCAGGGGGTAGCGCGCACAGATACGCAGTATTTT
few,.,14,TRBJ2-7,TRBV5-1,CASSGQGSSYEQYF,TGCGCCAGCAGCGGGCAGGGGAGCTCCTACGAGCAGTACTTC
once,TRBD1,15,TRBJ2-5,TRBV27,CASSSPRDRGPLWYF,TGTGCCAGCAGTTCCCCGCGGGACAGGGGGCCTCTTTGGTACTTC
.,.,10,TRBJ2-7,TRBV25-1,CAAWRGDQYF,TGTGCCGCATGGAGGGGCGATCAGTACTTC
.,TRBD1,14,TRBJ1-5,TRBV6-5,CASQPTGFNQPQHF,TGTGCCAGCCAACCGACAGGGTTCAATCAGCCCCAGCATTTT
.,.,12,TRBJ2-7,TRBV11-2,CASSLGEVLPYF,TGTGCCAGCAGCTTAGGGGAGGTCTTGCCGTACTTC
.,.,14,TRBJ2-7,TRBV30,CAWSESGFYYEQYF,TGTGCCTGGAGTGAATCAGGGTTTTACTACGAGCAGTACTTC